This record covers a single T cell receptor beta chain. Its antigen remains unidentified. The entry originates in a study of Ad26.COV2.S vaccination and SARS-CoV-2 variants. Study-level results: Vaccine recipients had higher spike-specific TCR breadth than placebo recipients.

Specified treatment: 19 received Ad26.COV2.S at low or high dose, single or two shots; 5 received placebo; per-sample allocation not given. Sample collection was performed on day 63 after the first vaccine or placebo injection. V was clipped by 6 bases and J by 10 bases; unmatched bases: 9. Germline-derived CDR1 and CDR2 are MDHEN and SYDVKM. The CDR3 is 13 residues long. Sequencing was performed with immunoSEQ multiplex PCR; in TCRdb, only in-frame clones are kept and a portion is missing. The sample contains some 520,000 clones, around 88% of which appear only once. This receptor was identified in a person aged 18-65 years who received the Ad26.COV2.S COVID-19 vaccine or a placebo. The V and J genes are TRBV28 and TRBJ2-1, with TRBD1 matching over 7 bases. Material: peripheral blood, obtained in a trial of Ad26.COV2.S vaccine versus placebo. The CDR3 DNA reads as TGTGCCAGCAGATTAGGGGGCGCAAGGGAGCAGTTCTTC. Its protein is CASRLGGAREQFF.